Here is one T cell receptor (beta chain) with its context. What it binds is unknown. This sample stems from a study of response to subunit inactivated influenza vaccine. The CDR3 consists of 17 residues. In germline, CDR1 is SGHRS, CDR2 YFSETQ. V lost 7 bases and J lost 2; bases outside the gene matches: 14. MiXCR was run by TCRdb on the RT-PCR reads, yielding one entry per CDR3 protein. The repertoire consists of approximately 530,000 distinct CDR3 sequences, with 10% to 15% occurring once and the leading ten covering around 13%. Findings and caveats of the study: That few new T cells are recruited by each seasonal influenza vaccination was the authors' suggestion.

This TCR was sampled from a man aged 45-65 years who received an inactivated influenza vaccine. The sample was PBMCs from blood, taken roughly 46 days after vaccination. This chain uses TRBV5-1 with TRBJ2-2, with TRBD1 matching 7 bases. The CDR3 region has the DNA TGCGCCAGCGATACAGGGGCATCAACTTTTAACACCGGGGAGCTGTTTTTT. This codes for CASDTGASTFNTGELFF. Variable domain in full (rest from reference TRBV5-1 and TRBJ2-2): KAGVTQTPRYLIKTRGQQVTLSCSPISGHRSVSWYQQTPGQGLQFLFEYFSETQRNKGNFPGRFSGRQFSNSRSEMNVSTLELGDSALYLCASDTGASTFNTGELFFGEGSRLTVL.